A selection of T cell receptor beta chains follows, all from one sample in a study of blood T cell repertoires in COVID-19. The protocol was immunoSEQ multiplex PCR, while the TCRdb copy is restricted to in-frame clones and leaves out a portion. The top ten hold roughly 60% of the sample, which has about 27,000 clones, 80% to 85% seen once. The sequenced material came from peripheral blood. Every receptor here comes from an elderly woman with acute or convalescent COVID-19. Both conserved end residues are trimmed from each CDR3. The D gene is left open where the match is weak. Clone size appears in some rows only: once, few, many, or a class for an expanded clone.

NA,TRBD1,TRBV5-1,ASSSQGGTNTEAF
NA,TRBD1,TRBV11-2,ASRSPGQGNTGELF
NA,TRBD1,TRBV5-4,ASSLGRGGRANEKLF
NA,TRBD1,TRBV5-1,ASRLGQLAQETQY
NA,NA,TRBV19,ASKGDFSYEQY
NA,NA,TRBV5-1,ASSRDRNYEQY
NA,TRBD1,TRBV6-5,ASRVDRGNSYEQY
NA,NA,TRBV15,ATSRDGRERGGGYT
NA,NA,TRBV18,ASSPPGARSNTEAF
NA,TRBD1,TRBV5-1,ASSIQGINYGYT
NA,NA,TRBV5-4,ASSLAGFNTEAF
NA,NA,TRBV7-2,ASSPGNSNQPQH
NA,NA,TRBV6-6,ASSPPTDNRPEAF
few,NA,TRBV9,ASSVGQRHGYT
once,TRBD2,TRBV9,ASSVDRTSFREQF
NA,NA,TRBV19,ASSQQGDQPQH
few,NA,TRBV20-1,SASAGVEFTEAF
NA,NA,TRBV7-2,ASSLVGRDQPQH
NA,NA,TRBV3-1/TRBV3-2,ASSQAGGNTEAF
NA,NA,TRBV29-1,SVSLQGWINGYT
NA,TRBD1,TRBV7-9,ASSSQGANYGYT
few,NA,TRBV14,ASSHLRTEGQTQY
NA,TRBD1,TRBV10-3,AISEATGTGGFTEAF
NA,NA,TRBV6-5,ASSYSNRNSGNTIY
NA,TRBD2,TRBV9,ASSVGAGTYNEQF
few,TRBD2,TRBV4-3,ASSQGTSGSPPDTQY
NA,NA,TRBV12-5,ASGLGRDTQY
few,TRBD2,TRBV11-3,ASSRIGDGSGGTQY
NA,NA,TRBV2,ASSGGSFYGYT
NA,NA,TRBV11-2,ASSYRLNTEAF
NA,NA,TRBV6-1,ASSEISYSYNEQF
NA,TRBD1,TRBV11-2,ASSLGQGAHQPQH
NA,NA,TRBV5-1,ASSGGAAGNTIY
once,NA,TRBV27,ASSRTGGQYYGYT
NA,NA,TRBV27,ASSFNSGANVLT
once,NA,TRBV7-8,ASSSSSTMWYT
NA,NA,TRBV21-1,ASGLRQLHNEQF
NA,NA,TRBV14,ASSLREGYGYT
NA,NA,TRBV7-3,ASSLMLGAETQY
NA,NA,TRBV30,AWSVRGPEQF
NA,NA,TRBV30,AWSVNPQYGYT
NA,NA,TRBV5-1,ASSLGPPPGTDTQY
NA,TRBD2,TRBV5-6,ASSVGLAGPTGTQY
NA,NA,TRBV7-3,ASSLMAGGAF
NA,TRBD1,TRBV27,ASSSGQGNYGYT
NA,NA,TRBV19,ASNLGGDSPLH
NA,TRBD1,TRBV27,ASSETGTGSYGYT
NA,NA,TRBV11-3,ASSPLGGAETQY
NA,NA,TRBV24-1,ATSDPGTSNYGYT